Below, 29 T cell receptor beta chains from the same sample are listed, as sequenced in a study of blood T cells in healthy people across ages. The second PCR ran roughly 6 to 11 cycles with a sample-barcoded 5' primer and J-beta primers. Via MiXCR, TCRdb re-called the 5' RACE reads, giving one row per CDR3 protein. The data contain about a million distinct CDR3 sequences, around 49% of them singletons. Sequenced: blood. Receptor source: a man aged 25-45 years in good health.

The V and J genes are TRBV4-1 and TRBJ2-2; D is possibly TRBD1 (6 bases). The CDR3 runs to 15 residues. Germline-derived CDR1 and CDR2 are MGHRA and YSYEKL. V dropped 4 bases and J dropped 2 bases, with 11 bases sitting between them. In DNA form, the CDR3 reads TGCGCCAGCAGCCCCCGACAGGAAAACACCGGGGAGCTGTTTTTT. The encoded protein is CASSPRQENTGELFF.

This clonotype was seen a few times. CDR3 sequence (DNA): TGTGCCAGCAGTTCTTACTCTGGAAACACCATATATTTT. It is translated as CASSSYSGNTIYF. The V call is TRBV7-2, the J call TRBJ1-3; D is undetermined. Germline CDR1 SGHTA, CDR2 FQGNSA. CDR3 length equals 13 residues. V was shortened by 6 bases and J by 0 bases, with 6 bases between the two germline ends.

This chain connects TRBV29-1 to TRBJ2-3; D perhaps matches TRBD2 (5 bases). CDR1 and CDR2 (germline): SQVTM, ANQGSEA. This CDR3 has 13 amino acids. The V gene lost 5 bases and the J gene lost 3 bases, with 12 bases spanning the gap. The CDR3 here is CSVLRVLTDTQYF. Here the CDR3 DNA reads TGCAGCGTTCTGAGGGTTTTGACAGATACGCAGTATTTT.

This clonotype was found a few times. V gene TRBV29-1 combines with J gene TRBJ1-1; D gene ambiguous. The length of the CDR3 is 12 residues. V was clipped by 8 bases and J by 1 base, with 11 bases between them. From germline, CDR1 is SQVTM and CDR2 ANQGSEA. CDR3 loop: CSSQPGNTEAFF. As DNA, the CDR3 is TGCAGCTCCCAACCCGGGAACACTGAAGCTTTCTTT.

The V call is TRBV30, the J call TRBJ2-5; tentatively, D is TRBD1 or TRBD2 (5 bases each). Germline V lookup: CDR1 GTSNPN, CDR2 SVGIG (reference sequence). The V end was cut by 2 bases, the J end by 11 bases, with 15 bases between. The CDR3 totals 12 residues. CDR3 residues: CAWSNGGNEQYF. Written as DNA, the CDR3 is TGTGCCTGGAGTAATGGGGGTAATGAGCAGTACTTC.

The CDR3 loop reads CASSPIAGTSNQPQHF. The CDR3, as DNA: TGTGCCAGCAGCCCGATTGCCGGGACCAGTAATCAGCCCCAGCATTTT. V usage is TRBV7-2 and J usage is TRBJ1-5; D is possibly TRBD1 (5 bases). The CDR3 is 16 residues long. Trimming took 5 bases from V and 4 from J, leaving 18 bases between them. Germline V gene lookup returns CDR1 SGHTA and CDR2 FQGNSA.

This chain uses TRBV12-3 or TRBV12-4 with TRBJ2-3; D may be TRBD1 or TRBD2 (7 bases each). The CDR3 is 14 residues long. Trimming took 6 bases from V and 4 from J, leaving 14 bases between them. The CDR3 reads CASRGRGGADTQYF. For the CDR3, the DNA is TGTGCCAGCAGGGGCAGGGGGGGAGCAGATACGCAGTATTTT.

This CDR3 reads CASSAPGNQETQYF. CDR3 nucleotides: TGTGCCAGCAGCGCCCCAGGGAATCAAGAGACCCAGTACTTC. The V call is TRBV9, the J call TRBJ2-5, with D tentatively TRBD1 (5 bases). CDR3 length equals 14 residues. Germline-derived CDR1 and CDR2 are SGDLS and YYNGEE. Trimming stripped 3 bases from V and 2 bases from J, with 11 bases between.

This clonotype was counted a few times. The chain is built from TRBV7-9 and TRBJ1-2; 7 positions agree with TRBD1. Germline loops: CDR1 SEHNR, CDR2 FQNEAQ (reference sequence). Losses at the gene ends were 5 bases for V and 1 base for J; bases not matched to a gene: 7. The CDR3 is 15 amino acids. The DNA of the CDR3 is TGTGCCAGCAGCCCGCCAGGGGGGCTTAACTATGGCTACACCTTC. This gives the protein CASSPPGGLNYGYTF. The full variable domain, completed using reference TRBV7-9 and TRBJ1-2, is DTGVSQNPRHKITKRGQNVTFRCDPISEHNRLYWYRQTLGQGPEFLTYFQNEAQLEKSRLLSDRFSAERPKGSFSTLEIQRTEQGDSAMYLCASSPPGGLNYGYTFGSGTRLTVV.

The chain has TRBV3-1 and TRBJ1-1, with 7 bases lining up with TRBD1. CDR1 is LGHDT and CDR2 is YNNKEL in the germline V gene (reference sequence). This CDR3 region has 15 residues. V lost 1 base and J lost 3; bases outside the gene matches: 5. CDR3 protein: CASSQVPGGYTEAFF. The CDR3 DNA is TGTGCCAGCAGCCAAGTTCCAGGGGGTTACACTGAAGCTTTCTTT. The complete variable domain, with remaining parts taken from reference TRBV3-1 and TRBJ1-1, reads DTAVSQTPKYLVTQMGNDKSIKCEQNLGHDTMYWYKQDSKKFLKIMFSYNNKELIINETVPNRFSPKSPDKAHLNLHINSLELGDSAVYFCASSQVPGGYTEAFFGQGTRLTVV.

In its sample, this clonotype was seen a few times. CDR3 DNA: TGTGCCAGCAGTTTGGACAGGGCAAACATTCAGTACTTC. Its protein is CASSLDRANIQYF. The chain joins TRBV3-1 to TRBJ2-7, with 8 positions matching TRBD1. The J call is doubtful: the DNA matches TRBJ2-4 better. The CDR3 has 13 amino acids. Germline assignment: CDR1 LGHDT and CDR2 YNNKEL (reference sequence).

The J gene is TRBJ1-1, the V gene TRBV3-1; D call uncertain. The CDR3 has 14 amino acids. V lost 7 bases, J lost 1 base, and 13 bases lay in between. Germline CDR1 LGHDT, CDR2 YNNKEL (reference sequence). The CDR3: CASNTLSGNTEAFF. CDR3 DNA: TGTGCCAGCAACACCCTCTCGGGGAACACTGAAGCTTTCTTT.

This clonotype was counted a few times. This sequence joins TRBV20-1 and TRBJ2-7; a possible D gene is TRBD2 (6 bases). Germline-derived CDR1 and CDR2 are DFQATT and SNEGSKA (reference sequence). The CDR3 extends over 14 amino acids. Trimming took 5 bases from V and 4 from J, leaving 18 bases between them. The CDR3: CSALDLGAGYEQYF. CDR3 in DNA: TGCAGTGCTCTCGACCTGGGTGCGGGGTACGAGCAGTACTTC.

This clonotype was counted only a few times. The chain recombines TRBV5-1 with TRBJ2-7; perhaps TRBD2 as D (6 bases). CDR1 is SGHRS, CDR2 YFSETQ, per germline. Between the trimmed V and J ends, which lost 7 bases and 4 bases, there was a span of 24 bases. The CDR3 loop spans 16 amino acids. This chain's CDR3 is CASFGTPDGGVYEQYF. The CDR3, as DNA: TGCGCCAGCTTCGGGACTCCGGACGGGGGTGTTTACGAGCAGTACTTC. Looking up the rest from reference TRBV5-1 and TRBJ2-7 gives the full variable domain: KAGVTQTPRYLIKTRGQQVTLSCSPISGHRSVSWYQQTPGQGLQFLFEYFSETQRNKGNFPGRFSGRQFSNSRSEMNVSTLELGDSALYLCASFGTPDGGVYEQYFGPGTRLTVT.

The chain carries TRBV5-1 and TRBJ2-3; 7 bases align to TRBD1. J was trimmed by 6 bases and V by 0 bases; bases with no gene match: 4. The CDR3 extends over 14 amino acids. Germline CDR1 SGHRS, CDR2 YFSETQ. The CDR3 DNA is TGCGCCAGCAGCTTGGGGCAGGGGGATGATACGCAGTATTTT. It encodes CASSLGQGDDTQYF.

The table lists this clonotype with a few counts. A much larger clone sits a single nucleotide away, making a read error possible. This chain connects TRBV7-6 to TRBJ2-7, with 7 nucleotides matching TRBD1. J gave up 7 bases and V 9 bases, and 12 bases lay outside the gene matches. The germline V gene has CDR1 SGHVS and CDR2 FNYEAQ. The CDR3 spans 13 residues. This CDR3 is CASNRGPYNEQYF. DNA for the CDR3: TGTGCCAGTAACAGGGGACCCTACAATGAGCAGTACTTC.

The table lists this clonotype with a count of one. The chain is built from TRBV20-1 and TRBJ1-2, with D unresolved. The CDR3 has 14 residues. CDR1 is DFQATT and CDR2 is SNEGSKA in the germline V gene (reference sequence). Trimming removed 4 bases at V and 0 bases at J, with 12 bases between. In DNA, the CDR3 is TGCAGTGCTACTAAGACACTTTCTAACTATGGCTACACCTTC. Encoded protein: CSATKTLSNYGYTF.

The J gene is TRBJ1-5, the V gene TRBV20-1; maybe TRBD1 (6 bases). The V and J ends lost 3 bases and 6 bases respectively, with 18 bases between them. The CDR3 has 15 amino acids. Germline lookup yields CDR1 DFQATT and CDR2 SNEGSKA (reference sequence). The CDR3 loop reads CSASPQGADSQPQHF. As DNA, the CDR3 is TGCAGTGCTAGCCCACAGGGAGCAGACAGTCAGCCCCAGCATTTT.

The chain uses TRBV6-1 and TRBJ1-2, with 10 bases matching TRBD1. Germline V gives CDR1 MNHNS, CDR2 SASEGT. The V gene end was trimmed by 7 bases and the J gene end by 6 bases; junction bases not matched to a gene: 17. This CDR3 has 17 residues. The DNA for the CDR3 is TGTGCCAGCACGGAGGGGGGACAGGGGAGTTTTAAAGATGGCTACACCTTC. It encodes CASTEGGQGSFKDGYTF.

V gene TRBV20-1 combines with J gene TRBJ2-1; 7 nucleotides match TRBD1. V lost 4 bases, J lost 5 bases, and 17 bases stayed unmatched. The CDR3 has 17 residues. The germline gives CDR1 DFQATT, CDR2 SNEGSKA (reference sequence). CDR3 amino acids: CSATPYHRQGYNNEQFF. CDR3 coding DNA: TGCAGTGCTACCCCTTACCATCGACAGGGCTATAACAATGAGCAGTTCTTC.

This clonotype was counted between two and nine times. The chain is built from TRBV15 and TRBJ2-1; D possibly corresponds to TRBD2 (6 bases). V gave up 1 base and J gave up 6 bases, with 10 bases separating them. The CDR3 totals 14 residues. Germline values: CDR1 LNHNV, CDR2 YYDKDF (reference sequence). The CDR3 coding sequence is TGTGCCACCAGCAGAGTTGGAGGGATCAATGAGCAGTTCTTC. Its translation is CATSRVGGINEQFF.

The chain has TRBV29-1 and TRBJ1-2; 8 nucleotides align to TRBD1. V lost 6 bases to trimming and J lost 0 bases; unmatched junction nucleotides: 3. The CDR3 runs to 13 residues. Germline values: CDR1 SQVTM, CDR2 ANQGSEA. The CDR3 DNA reads TGCAGCGTCCTGGACAGGGCTAACTATGGCTACACCTTC. As protein: CSVLDRANYGYTF.

In regard to this clonotype: One end of the junction fails to match germline, which may point to a read error. V usage is TRBV9 and J usage is TRBJ2-5; TRBD2 aligns across 8 bases. CDR3 length equals 14 residues. Germline-derived CDR1 and CDR2 are SGDLS and YYNGEE. CDR3 in amino acids: CTSSVDLAGETQYF. The CDR3 DNA follows: TGTACCAGCAGCGTAGACCTAGCGGGAGAGACCCAGTACTTC.

The CDR3 is CASSLFVAEAFF. CDR3 DNA: TGTGCCAGCAGTTTATTTGTGGCTGAAGCTTTCTTT. This chain uses TRBV12-3 or TRBV12-4 with TRBJ1-1; unclear D gene. This CDR3 has 12 residues. The V end lost 2 bases, the J end lost 6 bases, and 7 bases lay between the germline ends.

The chain combines TRBV6-5 with TRBJ2-2; D may be TRBD1 or TRBD2 (7 bases each). Germline-derived CDR1 and CDR2 are MNHEY and SVGAGI. V was trimmed by 7 bases and J by 7 bases, leaving 16 bases between them. The CDR3 runs 14 residues. In nucleotides, the CDR3 is TGTGCCAGCACAAGACAGGGAGGGCTCGGGGAGCTGTTTTTT. Translating gives CASTRQGGLGELFF.

The gene calls are TRBV5-6 and TRBJ1-1; D perhaps matches TRBD1 (6 bases). Trimming left V 0 bases short and J 4 bases short, with 13 bases between. Germline V gene sequence: CDR1 SGHDT, CDR2 YYEEEE. This CDR3 spans 15 amino acids. As DNA, the CDR3 is TGTGCCAGCAGCTTGGGGAACACAGGGTTCACTGAAGCTTTCTTT. Encoded protein: CASSLGNTGFTEAFF.

This clonotype was observed a single time. The chain recombines TRBV30 with TRBJ1-4; D is undetermined. Germline V gene data show CDR1 as GTSNPN and CDR2 as SVGIG (reference sequence). The CDR3 runs 14 residues. Trimming pared 2 bases from V and 0 bases from J, leaving 7 bases between. The CDR3 sequence is CAWSIGTTNEKLFF. The CDR3 DNA is TGTGCCTGGAGTATCGGGACAACTAATGAAAAACTGTTTTTT.

The CDR3 coding sequence is TGCAGTGCTAGGCCCGCCAGGGGGGCAACTAATGAAAAACTGTTTTTT. It translates to CSARPARGATNEKLFF. The rearrangement joins TRBV20-1 to TRBJ1-4, with TRBD1 matching 7 bases. This CDR3 contains 16 residues. Trimming at V came to 3 bases and at J to 0 bases, leaving 7 bases not matched to a gene. Per germline, CDR1 DFQATT and CDR2 SNEGSKA (reference sequence).

This clonotype showed up just once. Germline and junction disagree at one end, which may indicate a read error. J is TRBJ2-7 and V is TRBV6-2 or TRBV6-3; 9 nucleotides align to TRBD2. Germline V lookup: CDR1 MNHEY, CDR2 SVGEGT. This CDR3 spans 16 amino acids. In nucleotides, the CDR3 is TGTGCCAGCAGTTACTCGAGCGGGGGGAGCTCCGACGAGCAGTACTTC. Translation gives CASSYSSGGSSDEQYF.